These T cell receptor beta chains were read from a single sample in a study of shared clonotypes between healthy human individuals. Only in-frame clones appear in the TCRdb table, and some are missing; sequencing was by immunoSEQ multiplex PCR. The data show around 750,000 clones, approximately 79% seen once. Sequencing was carried out using memory CD4+ T cells sorted from blood. The receptor source for this set is a woman younger than 45 in good health. The CDR3 runs from the conserved cysteine through the conserved F or W. The D gene is left open where the match is weak. Size tells how often a clone was seen (once, few, many) or the class of an expanded clone, and some rows leave it out.

TRBD1 TRBJ1-3 TRBV4-1 - CASSRQGTGNTIYF TGCGCCAGCAGCCGACAGGGAACTGGAAACACCATATATTTT
TRBD1 TRBJ2-1 TRBV11-2 - CASSFHRGSYNEQFF TGTGCCAGCAGCTTCCACAGGGGCTCCTACAATGAGCAGTTCTTC
- TRBJ2-1 TRBV10-1 many CASSEGVLDEQFF TGCGCCAGCAGTGAGGGAGTGCTTGATGAGCAGTTCTTC
TRBD2 TRBJ2-3 TRBV2 - CASRGSGTSTDTQYF TGTGCCAGCAGGGGTAGCGGGACTAGCACAGATACGCAGTATTTT
- TRBJ1-1 TRBV28 - CASSLTLEAFF TGTGCCAGCAGTTTGACCCTGGAAGCTTTCTTT
TRBD1 TRBJ1-2 TRBV19 - CASSPQDRDGYTF TGTGCCAGTAGTCCCCAGGACAGGGATGGCTACACCTTC
TRBD2 TRBJ2-1 TRBV5-1 - CASSFGTSGSHNEQFF TGCGCCAGCAGCTTTGGGACTAGCGGGAGTCACAATGAGCAGTTCTTC
- TRBJ1-1 TRBV19 - CASSYRDRNTEAFF TGTGCCAGTAGTTATAGGGATAGGAACACTGAAGCTTTCTTT
- TRBJ1-4 TRBV9 few CASSVGTAANEKLFF TGTGCCAGCAGCGTAGGAACAGCAGCTAATGAAAAACTGTTTTTT
- TRBJ1-5 TRBV18 - CASSPQGPGVSNQPQHF TGTGCCAGCTCACCACAGGGGCCAGGGGTTAGCAATCAGCCCCAGCATTTT
TRBD1 TRBJ1-4 TRBV4-2 - CASSRDSFATNEKLFF TGTGCCAGCAGCCGGGACAGCTTTGCAACTAATGAAAAACTGTTTTTT
TRBD1 TRBJ2-2 TRBV11-2 - CASSSRTGPAVGELFF TGTGCCAGCAGCTCCAGGACAGGCCCTGCAGTCGGGGAGCTGTTTTTT
- TRBJ2-5 TRBV6-1 - CAILPYLGVAKTQYF TGTGCCATCCTTCCTTACCTGGGTGTCGCTAAGACCCAGTACTTC
- TRBJ2-2 TRBV2 few CASRQPGGELFF TGTGCCAGCAGGCAGCCCGGCGGGGAGCTGTTTTTT
- TRBJ1-1 TRBV6-1 - CASSNYKNTEAFF TGTGCCAGCAGCAATTACAAGAACACTGAAGCTTTCTTT
TRBD2 TRBJ2-1 TRBV19 - CASSKTGTSGSSYNEQFF TGTGCCAGTAGCAAAACCGGGACTAGCGGGAGCTCCTACAATGAGCAGTTCTTC